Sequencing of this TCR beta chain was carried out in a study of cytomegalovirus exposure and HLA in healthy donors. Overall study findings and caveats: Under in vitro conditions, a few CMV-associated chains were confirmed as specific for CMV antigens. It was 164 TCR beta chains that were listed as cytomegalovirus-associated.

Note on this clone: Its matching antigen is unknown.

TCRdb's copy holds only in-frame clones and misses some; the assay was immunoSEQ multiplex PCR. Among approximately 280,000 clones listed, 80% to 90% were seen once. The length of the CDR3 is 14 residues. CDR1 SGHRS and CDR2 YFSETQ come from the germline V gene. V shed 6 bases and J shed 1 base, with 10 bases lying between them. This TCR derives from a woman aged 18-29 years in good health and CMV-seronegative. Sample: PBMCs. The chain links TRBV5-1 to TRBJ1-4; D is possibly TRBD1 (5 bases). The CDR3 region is CASNRGRTNEKLFF. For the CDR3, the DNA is TGCGCCAGCAACCGGGGGAGAACTAATGAAAAACTGTTTTTT. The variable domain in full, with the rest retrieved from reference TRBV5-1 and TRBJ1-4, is KAGVTQTPRYLIKTRGQQVTLSCSPISGHRSVSWYQQTPGQGLQFLFEYFSETQRNKGNFPGRFSGRQFSNSRSEMNVSTLELGDSALYLCASNRGRTNEKLFFGSGTQLSVL.